The rows below give T cell receptor beta chains drawn from one sample of a study of cytomegalovirus exposure and HLA in healthy donors. The repertoire was sequenced with immunoSEQ multiplex PCR; TCRdb's copy has only in-frame clones and lacks some. The sample holds about 250,000 clones; approximately 85% are singletons and the top ten take 0.2% to 0.25%. Sequenced material: PBMCs. The receptor source for this set is a girl aged 2-10 years in good health and CMV-seronegative. CDR3s include the opening cysteine and the closing phenylalanine or tryptophan. D genes are given only for firm matches. Some rows mark clone size as missing; the rest say once, few, many or name a class of expanded clone.

18 TRBJ2-5 TRBV6-1 NA TRBD2 CASSEFGPSGTRQETQYF TGTGCCAGCAGTGAATTCGGACCTTCCGGGACTAGACAAGAGACCCAGTACTTC
12 TRBJ2-1 TRBV7-9 few NA CASSLPEGEQFF TGTGCCAGCAGCCTACCAGAGGGTGAGCAGTTCTTC
14 TRBJ2-3 TRBV4-2 NA NA CASSQDRYTDTQYF TGTGCCAGCAGCCAAGATCGGTACACAGATACGCAGTATTTT
16 TRBJ1-6 TRBV4-1 NA TRBD1 CASSQGGQRTNSPLHF TGCGCCAGCAGCCAAGGGGGACAGAGGACTAATTCACCCCTCCACTTT
14 TRBJ1-1 TRBV14 once NA CASSQWEGNTEAFF TGTGCCAGCAGCCAATGGGAGGGGAACACTGAAGCTTTCTTT
14 TRBJ1-2 TRBV2 NA NA CASSGFGGDYGYTF TGTGCCAGCAGTGGGTTCGGGGGAGACTATGGCTACACCTTC
16 TRBJ1-4 TRBV6-1 once TRBD1 CASSERGRVTNEKLFF TGTGCCAGCAGTGAAAGGGGGCGGGTAACTAATGAAAAACTGTTTTTT
14 TRBJ1-2 TRBV30 NA TRBD1 CAWSRQGIGYGYTF TGTGCCTGGAGTAGACAGGGGATCGGGTATGGCTACACCTTC
14 TRBJ2-7 TRBV27 NA NA CASSPSGRACEQYF TGTGCCAGCAGCCCCTCGGGGAGAGCCTGCGAGCAGTACTTC
16 TRBJ2-1 TRBV2 few TRBD2 CASSFGLAASYNEQFF TGTGCCAGCAGTTTTGGACTAGCCGCCTCCTACAATGAGCAGTTCTTC
16 TRBJ2-1 TRBV6-1 once NA CASSDLARSSYNEQFF TGTGCCAGCAGTGATCTTGCGCGTAGCTCCTACAATGAGCAGTTCTTC
16 TRBJ1-1 TRBV28 NA NA CASSFLFGKGGTEAFF TGTGCCAGCAGTTTCTTATTTGGGAAAGGGGGCACTGAAGCTTTCTTT
17 TRBJ1-4 TRBV7-6 NA TRBD1 CASSTRREWTGDEKLFF TGTGCCAGCAGCACTCGTCGAGAGTGGACAGGGGATGAAAAACTGTTTTTT
15 TRBJ2-7 TRBV6-5 NA TRBD1 CASSPGTGYSYEQYF TGTGCCAGCAGCCCGGGGACAGGCTACTCCTACGAGCAGTACTTC
13 TRBJ1-2 TRBV5-1 NA NA CASSIGQSDGYTF TGCGCCAGCAGCATCGGACAGAGTGATGGCTACACCTTC
15 TRBJ1-2 TRBV5-4 NA NA CASSFGGPGNYGYTF TGTGCCAGCAGCTTCGGAGGCCCGGGGAACTATGGCTACACCTTC
16 TRBJ2-7 TRBV6-5 NA TRBD2 CASSYSRTRSSYEQYF TGTGCCAGCAGTTACTCCCGGACTAGAAGCTCCTACGAGCAGTACTTC
15 TRBJ2-5 TRBV25-1 NA NA CASSEYSGYMETQYF TGTGCCAGCAGTGAATATTCAGGGTATATGGAGACCCAGTACTTC
16 TRBJ1-5 TRBV13 NA NA CASSLGREGSNQPQHF TGTGCCAGCAGCTTAGGCCGGGAGGGGTCCAATCAGCCCCAGCATTTT
16 TRBJ1-3 TRBV7-9 NA NA CASSYDTKSSGNTIYF TGTGCCAGCAGTTATGACACGAAGAGCTCTGGAAACACCATATATTTT
10 TRBJ2-3 TRBV7-9 NA NA CSSSLSSQYF TGTTCCAGCAGCTTATCGTCGCAGTATTTT
15 TRBJ1-5 TRBV6-5 NA TRBD1 CASSQTGGTNQPQHF TGTGCCAGCAGTCAAACAGGGGGCACCAATCAGCCCCAGCATTTT
16 TRBJ2-1 TRBV9 NA TRBD2 CASSSTGLAGGNEQFF TGTGCCAGCAGCTCCACGGGACTAGCGGGGGGCAATGAGCAGTTCTTC
16 TRBJ2-7 TRBV27 NA TRBD2 CASSLSVAGGPYEQYF TGTGCCAGCAGTTTATCGGTCGCGGGAGGCCCCTACGAGCAGTACTTC
15 TRBJ2-3 TRBV5-4 NA NA CASSLETPSTDTQYF TGTGCCAGCAGCTTGGAGACACCAAGCACAGATACGCAGTATTTT
14 TRBJ2-1 TRBV5-6 NA TRBD2 CASIGGKIYNEQFF TGTGCCAGCATCGGGGGGAAAATCTACAATGAGCAGTTCTTC
15 TRBJ1-4 TRBV25-1 NA TRBD1 CASSRPYRGDEKLFF TGTGCCAGCAGCCGGCCCTACAGGGGTGATGAAAAACTGTTTTTT
15 TRBJ2-1 TRBV10-3 NA TRBD2 CAISPAGTRYNEQFF TGTGCCATCAGTCCTGCCGGGACTAGGTACAATGAGCAGTTCTTC
14 TRBJ1-2 TRBV10-3 NA NA CAISESSRNYGYTF TGTGCCATCAGTGAGTCGTCACGGAACTATGGCTACACCTTC
15 TRBJ2-3 TRBV12-1 few NA CASSFGTSAIDTQYF TGTGCCAGCAGCTTTGGGACTAGCGCTATAGATACGCAGTATTTT
16 TRBJ2-3 TRBV19 NA TRBD2 CASSITSGTTTDTQYF TGTGCCAGTAGTATAACATCCGGGACTACCACAGATACGCAGTATTTT
13 TRBJ2-3 TRBV5-6 NA NA CASSYYFTDTQYF TGTGCCAGCAGCTATTACTTCACAGATACGCAGTATTTT
17 TRBJ1-5 TRBV14 NA TRBD1 CASSQDLETGGGQPQHF TGTGCCAGCAGCCAAGATTTAGAGACAGGGGGCGGTCAGCCCCAGCATTTT
14 TRBJ1-5 TRBV19 NA NA CASRLRDTNQPQHF TGTGCCAGTAGACTTCGGGACACCAATCAGCCCCAGCATTTT
15 TRBJ2-1 TRBV4-1 NA TRBD2 CASSQDGAGEIEQFF TGCGCCAGCAGCCAAGATGGAGCGGGAGAGATTGAGCAGTTCTTC
15 TRBJ2-2 TRBV6-4 NA TRBD1 CASSLTGGRVGELFF TGTGCCAGCAGCTTGACAGGGGGCCGGGTCGGGGAGCTGTTTTTT
14 TRBJ2-7 TRBV7-9 NA TRBD2 CASGPTSGTYEQYF TGTGCCAGCGGCCCGACTAGCGGAACCTACGAGCAGTACTTC
14 TRBJ1-2 TRBV6-1 NA NA CASREKGLNYGYTF TGTGCCAGCAGAGAAAAGGGGTTGAACTATGGCTACACCTTC
11 TRBJ2-3 TRBV7-9 NA NA CASSTGDTQYF TGTGCCAGCAGCACAGGGGATACGCAGTATTTT
13 TRBJ2-1 TRBV5-4 NA NA CASSSSRGDEQFF TGTGCCAGCAGCTCATCCAGAGGCGATGAGCAGTTCTTC
17 TRBJ2-5 TRBV6-1 NA TRBD1 CASSEGIGRGRTETQYF TGTGCCAGCAGTGAAGGAATTGGCAGGGGGCGCACGGAGACCCAGTACTTC
15 TRBJ1-2 TRBV10-1 NA NA CASKSREITNYGYTF TGCGCCAGCAAGAGCCGGGAGATCACTAACTATGGCTACACCTTC
16 TRBJ1-4 TRBV4-1 NA TRBD1 CASSRILGQGSEKLFF TGCGCCAGCAGCCGAATTCTGGGACAGGGAAGTGAAAAACTGTTTTTT
13 TRBJ1-2 TRBV9 NA TRBD1 CASSVTGAYGYTF TGTGCCAGCAGCGTGACAGGGGCCTATGGCTACACCTTC
16 TRBJ1-6 TRBV2 NA NA CASSVGRGLFHSPLHF TGTGCCAGCAGTGTCGGCAGGGGCTTATTCCATTCACCCCTCCACTTT
19 TRBJ2-2 TRBV5-1 NA TRBD2 CASSWRKTSGGTNTGELFF TGCGCCAGCAGCTGGAGGAAAACTAGCGGGGGTACGAACACCGGGGAGCTGTTTTTT
13 TRBJ2-7 TRBV5-6 NA NA CASSPRNFYEQYF TGTGCCAGCAGCCCACGTAACTTTTACGAGCAGTACTTC
13 TRBJ2-3 TRBV5-4 once NA CASSATSTDTQYF TGTGCCAGCAGCGCGACTAGCACAGATACGCAGTATTTT
14 TRBJ2-5 TRBV6-5 NA NA CASSYGRSQETQYF TGTGCCAGCAGTTACGGGCGCTCGCAAGAGACCCAGTACTTC
15 TRBJ1-1 TRBV4-1 NA TRBD1 CASSQSGTGGTEAFF TGCGCCAGCAGCCAATCCGGGACAGGGGGCACTGAAGCTTTCTTT
13 TRBJ2-7 TRBV9 NA NA CASSPTGSYEQYF TGTGCCAGCAGCCCTACAGGGTCCTACGAGCAGTACTTC
14 TRBJ1-4 TRBV9 once NA CASSVGATNEKLFF TGTGCCAGCAGCGTCGGAGCAACTAATGAAAAACTGTTTTTT